Listed here are 26 T cell receptor beta chains from one sample, sequenced in a study of blood T cells in healthy people across ages. Then a second PCR, running roughly 7 to 11 cycles, was carried out with a sample-barcoded 5' primer and a J-beta primer mix. TCRdb re-analysed the 5' RACE reads in MiXCR, keeping a single row per CDR3 protein. Of around 1,800,000 distinct CDR3 sequences in the sample, roughly two fifths were seen once. Sequencing was done on a sample of blood. The receptors shown here come from a human donor in good health.

A single count supports this clonotype. This chain links TRBV20-1 with TRBJ2-1; 8 bases fit TRBD2. The germline V gene encodes CDR1 DFQATT and CDR2 SNEGSKA (reference sequence). The V and J ends lost 0 bases and 9 bases, in that order; junction bases with no gene match: 10. This CDR3 spans 15 amino acids. This CDR3 reads CSARDERGGRGEQFF. CDR3 nucleotides: TGCAGTGCTAGAGACGAACGGGGGGGCCGAGGTGAGCAGTTCTTC.

This clonotype was detected a few times. The V and J genes are TRBV7-9 and TRBJ2-7; possible D gene TRBD2, 5 bases. The CDR3 length is 15 residues. Germline CDR1 SEHNR, CDR2 FQNEAQ (reference sequence). V lost 1 base and J 5 bases, leaving 15 bases between the germline ends. The CDR3 spells CASSLGRAGWDEQYF. The CDR3 nucleotides read TGTGCCAGCAGCTTAGGGCGGGCAGGCTGGGACGAGCAGTACTTC.

This clonotype was recorded only once. The chain uses TRBV6-2 or TRBV6-3 and TRBJ2-4; 9 bases align to TRBD2. Looked up from germline, CDR1 is MNHEY and CDR2 is SVGEGT. V shed 2 bases and J 13 bases; nucleotides not matched to a gene: 18. The CDR3 spans 17 residues. The CDR3 here is CASSYRDSGGPEHEQYF. The CDR3 DNA reads as TGTGCCAGCAGTTACCGTGATAGCGGGGGACCCGAGCATGAGCAGTACTTC.

Remarks on this clonotype: At one end, the junction sequence differs from germline, possibly due to a read error. The chain combines TRBV7-2 with TRBJ2-5; D call uncertain. The CDR3 has 16 amino acids. Germline V gives CDR1 SGHTA, CDR2 FQGNSA. CDR3 in DNA: TGTGCCAGTAGCTTAAACCCAACTGGAAAACAAGAGACCCAGTACTTC. This codes for CASSLNPTGKQETQYF.

V gene TRBV2 combines with J gene TRBJ2-5; unclear D gene. Trimming left V 2 bases short and J 2 bases short, with 9 bases between. This CDR3 spans 14 amino acids. Germline-derived CDR1 and CDR2 are SNHLY and FYNNEI. The CDR3 region has the DNA TGTGCCAGCAGTGAATTGATACCGCAAGAGACCCAGTACTTC. It is translated as CASSELIPQETQYF. Combining the CDR3 with reference TRBV2 and TRBJ2-5 gives the whole variable domain EPEVTQTPSHQVTQMGQEVILRCVPISNHLYFYWYRQILGQKVEFLVSFYNNEISEKSEIFDDQFSVERPDGSNFTLKIRSTKLEDSAMYFCASSELIPQETQYFGPGTRLLVL.

This clonotype has a handful of counts. The chain employs TRBV4-3 and TRBJ2-3; possibly TRBD1 or TRBD2 for D (5 bases each). With 0 bases removed from V and 3 bases from J, the gap between germline ends came to 13 bases. Germline-derived CDR1 and CDR2 are LGHNA and YSLEER. The CDR3 spans 16 residues. CDR3 DNA: TGCGCCAGCAGCCAAGAGTCAGGGAGAAGGACAGATACGCAGTATTTT. Translating it yields CASSQESGRRTDTQYF.

CDR3 sequence: CASSPGQGAYEQYV. The CDR3 DNA reads TGTGCCAGCTCTCCGGGACAGGGTGCCTACGAGCAGTACGTC. The V and J genes are TRBV6-5 and TRBJ2-7, with 9 positions matching TRBD1. The germline CDR1 and CDR2 sequences are MNHEY and SVGAGI. The V segment lost 8 bases and the J segment 2 bases; nucleotides outside the gene matches: 7. The CDR3 totals 14 residues.

The chain has TRBV5-5 and TRBJ2-3; D is possibly TRBD1 or TRBD2 (6 bases each). V lost 3 bases to trimming and J lost 5 bases, with 22 bases between them. This CDR3 comprises 17 residues. Per germline, CDR1 SGHKS and CDR2 YYEKEE (reference sequence). CDR3 sequence (DNA): TGTGCCAGCAGCTGGTGGCAGTCGGGGGCGCGTCAAGATACGCAGTATTTT. It is translated as CASSWWQSGARQDTQYF.

V is TRBV24-1 and J is TRBJ2-7, with 9 bases matching TRBD1. The CDR3 runs to 14 residues. V lost 6 bases and J lost 4; bases outside the gene matches: 6. Germline CDR1 is KGHDR and CDR2 is SFDVKD. The CDR3 DNA is TGTGCCACCAGTTACCGGGACAGGGTATACGAGCAGTACTTC. It is translated as CATSYRDRVYEQYF.

This chain uses TRBV29-1 with TRBJ2-3; TRBD1 aligns across 7 bases. This CDR3 is 13 amino acids long. Germline CDR1 SQVTM, CDR2 ANQGSEA. The V segment lost 5 bases and the J segment 6 bases; nucleotides outside the gene matches: 8. The CDR3 here is CSVPWTGADTQYF. CDR3 nucleotide sequence: TGCAGCGTTCCTTGGACAGGAGCGGATACGCAGTATTTT.

The rearrangement links TRBV27 to TRBJ2-1; D is undetermined. The DNA matches TRBJ2-7 better at its end, which makes the J call doubtful. This CDR3 contains 14 residues. Per germline, CDR1 MNHEY and CDR2 SMNVEV (reference sequence). The CDR3 coding sequence is TGTGCCAGCAGGGCGACAAATGGGCCGAACGAGCAGTACTTC. Protein sequence: CASRATNGPNEQYF.

This clonotype was counted once. The J gene is TRBJ2-3, the V gene TRBV20-1; the match to TRBD2 covers 8 bases. Trimming at V came to 3 bases and at J to 0 bases, leaving 11 bases not matched to a gene. This CDR3 has 17 amino acids. In germline, CDR1 is DFQATT, CDR2 SNEGSKA (reference sequence). Here the CDR3 reads CSASLQKRGLSTDTQYF. As DNA, the CDR3 is TGCAGTGCTAGTTTACAGAAGCGGGGGCTGAGCACAGATACGCAGTATTTT.

This clonotype was counted a few times. The gene calls are TRBV7-2 and TRBJ1-2; D is ambiguous. The CDR3 loop spans 14 amino acids. Between the trimmed V and J ends, which lost 0 bases and 4 bases, there was a span of 9 bases. From germline, CDR1 is SGHTA and CDR2 FQGNSA. The CDR3 DNA sequence: TGTGCCAGCAGCTTAGCGGGTAGCGGCTATGGCTACACCTTC. It encodes CASSLAGSGYGYTF.

As for this clonotype: Its ends do not fully match the called genes, so a read error is possible. The V call is TRBV7-2, the J call TRBJ1-2; no reliable D call. The germline gives CDR1 SGHTA, CDR2 FQGNSA. The CDR3 is 14 amino acids. This CDR3 reads CASSLARADYDYTF. DNA for the CDR3: TGTGCCAGCAGCTTGGCCAGAGCGGACTATGACTACACCTTC. Using reference TRBV7-2 and TRBJ1-2 for the parts outside the CDR3, the full variable domain is GAGVSQSPSNKVTEKGKDVELRCDPISGHTALYWYRQSLGQGLEFLIYFQGNSAPDKSGLPSDRFSAERTGGSVSTLTIQRTQQEDSAVYLCASSLARADYDYTFGSGTRLTVV.

CDR3 residues: CSVGSGGGTDTQYF. The DNA of the CDR3 is TGCAGCGTTGGTAGCGGGGGAGGCACAGATACGCAGTATTTT. The chain combines TRBV29-1 with TRBJ2-3, with 9 bases fitting TRBD2. J was trimmed by 1 base and V by 4 bases; bases with no gene match: 3. The germline V gene has CDR1 SQVTM and CDR2 ANQGSEA. The CDR3 sequence is 14 residues long.

The chain has TRBV9 and TRBJ2-1; D may correspond to TRBD1 or TRBD2 (5 bases each). V lost 4 bases to trimming and J lost 3 bases, with 14 bases between them. This CDR3 contains 15 residues. The germline gives CDR1 SGDLS, CDR2 YYNGEE. The CDR3 DNA follows: TGTGCCAGCAGCCACGGGACCGAAGGCTACAATGAGCAGTTCTTC. It encodes CASSHGTEGYNEQFF.

To note about this clonotype: One end of the junction varies from germline; a read error may be responsible. This chain links TRBV7-2 with TRBJ2-4; D gene uncertain. Germline CDR1 SGHTA, CDR2 FQGNSA. The CDR3 covers 14 residues. Here the CDR3 DNA reads TGTGCCAGCAGCTTAGTCATAGCCAAAAACATTCTGTACTTC. It translates to CASSLVIAKNILYF.

This clonotype was seen only a few times. The chain is built from TRBV6-1 and TRBJ1-2; D is uncertain. Germline-derived CDR1 and CDR2 are MNHNS and SASEGT. Trimming took off 7 bases at V and 8 bases at J, with 20 bases between the two ends. CDR3 length: 14 residues. CDR3 bases: TGTGCCAGCACCGAAGGGTTTATGCGGCGAGGCTACACCTTC. Amino acids: CASTEGFMRRGYTF.

The chain links TRBV5-1 to TRBJ1-1, with a weak D call TRBD1 (6 bases). Germline V gene lookup returns CDR1 SGHRS and CDR2 YFSETQ. The CDR3 spans 15 residues. V gave up 4 bases and J gave up 1 base, with 14 bases separating them. CDR3 residues: CASSTGQGWNTEAFF. CDR3 coding DNA: TGCGCCAGCAGCACCGGGCAGGGGTGGAACACTGAAGCTTTCTTT.

Comment on this clonotype: A read error may produce the germline difference seen at one junction end. This chain uses TRBV2 with TRBJ2-4, with unresolved D. The CDR3 has 13 residues. CDR1 is SNHLY, CDR2 FYNNEI, per germline. CDR3 sequence (DNA): TGTGCCAGCACCAGCGAACAGACCTACGAGCAGTATTTC. It specifies CASTSEQTYEQYF. The full variable domain, in which reference TRBV2 and TRBJ2-4 provide the parts outside the CDR3, is EPEVTQTPSHQVTQMGQEVILRCVPISNHLYFYWYRQILGQKVEFLVSFYNNEISEKSEIFDDQFSVERPDGSNFTLKIRSTKLEDSAMYFCASTSEQTYEQYFGAGTRLSVL.

The rearrangement uses TRBV7-2 and TRBJ2-7; 11 bases line up with TRBD2. Germline V lookup: CDR1 SGHTA, CDR2 FQGNSA. Germline trimming cut 1 base from V and 6 bases from J; bases unmatched to any gene: 17. The CDR3 is 19 residues long. CDR3: CASSLGASGGRLNRIEQYF. CDR3 in DNA: TGTGCCAGCAGCTTAGGAGCTAGCGGGGGGCGCCTTAATCGCATCGAGCAGTACTTC.

The genes are TRBV30 and TRBJ2-6; no reliable D call. The CDR3 length is 13 residues. Germline V lookup: CDR1 GTSNPN, CDR2 SVGIG (reference sequence). V dropped 3 bases and J dropped 0 bases, with 3 bases sitting between them. The CDR3 region is CAWRVSGANVLTF. The CDR3 DNA reads TGTGCCTGGAGGGTCTCTGGGGCCAACGTCCTGACTTTC.

This clonotype came up a few times. The rearrangement uses TRBV7-6 and TRBJ2-1, with TRBD2 identical over 12 bases. The junction had 7 bases not matched to a gene; V was cut back by 5 bases and J by 2 bases. Germline V gene lookup returns CDR1 SGHVS and CDR2 FNYEAQ. There are 17 residues in the CDR3. The CDR3 loop is CASSTTSGGTPYNEQFF. In nucleotides, the CDR3 is TGTGCCAGCAGCACGACTAGCGGGGGAACACCCTACAATGAGCAGTTCTTC.

The gene calls are TRBV6-5 and TRBJ1-2; D perhaps matches TRBD1 (5 bases). The germline gives CDR1 MNHEY, CDR2 SVGAGI. Deletions cut 6 bases from V and 1 base from J, with 9 bases between. This CDR3 is 13 amino acids long. For the CDR3, the DNA is TGTGCCAGCAGGAAGGGGAGTAACTATGGCTACACCTTC. It specifies CASRKGSNYGYTF.

This clonotype was recorded a few times. The CDR3 loop is CSACVAGARKETQYF. The CDR3 DNA follows: TGCAGTGCTTGTGTAGCGGGGGCCAGAAAAGAGACCCAGTACTTC. The rearrangement uses TRBV20-1 and TRBJ2-5; 9 bases map to TRBD2. With V trimmed by 5 bases and J by 3 bases, 10 bases remained unmatched. The CDR3 totals 15 residues. Germline V gene data show CDR1 as DFQATT and CDR2 as SNEGSKA (reference sequence).

In this sample, this clonotype turned up a few times. This chain connects TRBV4-1 to TRBJ1-1; D might be TRBD1 (5 bases). The CDR3 covers 16 residues. Germline V lookup: CDR1 MGHRA, CDR2 YSYEKL. The ends were cut back, 1 base at V and 3 bases at J, with 15 bases in the middle. For the CDR3, the DNA is TGCGCCAGCAGCCAAGGTTTGGGAGGGGTTGACACTGAAGCTTTCTTT. Amino acids: CASSQGLGGVDTEAFF.